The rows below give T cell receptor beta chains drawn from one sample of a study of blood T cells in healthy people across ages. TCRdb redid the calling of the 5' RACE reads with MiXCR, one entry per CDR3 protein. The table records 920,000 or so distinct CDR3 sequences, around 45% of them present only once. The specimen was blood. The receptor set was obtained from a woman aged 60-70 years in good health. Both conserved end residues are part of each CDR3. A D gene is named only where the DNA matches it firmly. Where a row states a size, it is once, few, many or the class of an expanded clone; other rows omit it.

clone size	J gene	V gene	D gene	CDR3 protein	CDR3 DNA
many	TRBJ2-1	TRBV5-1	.	CASSLVEARNNEQFF	TGCGCCAGCAGCTTGGTCGAAGCACGGAACAATGAGCAGTTCTTC
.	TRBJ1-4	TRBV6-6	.	CASSYTTAYNEKLFF	TGTGCCAGCAGTTACACGACAGCTTATAATGAAAAACTGTTTTTT
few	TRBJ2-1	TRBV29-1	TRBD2	CSVEGGGRNRLAGAPNEQFF	TGCAGCGTTGAAGGCGGAGGACGCAATCGGCTAGCGGGAGCCCCCAATGAGCAGTTCTTC
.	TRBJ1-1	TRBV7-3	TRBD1	CASSLSQGGTEAFF	TGTGCCAGCAGCTTAAGTCAGGGGGGCACTGAAGCTTTCTTT
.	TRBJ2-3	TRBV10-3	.	CAIRPGSLHTDTQYF	TGTGCCATCAGGCCGGGGTCCCTCCACACAGATACGCAGTATTTT
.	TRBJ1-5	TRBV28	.	CASWSGEGNQPQHF	TGTGCCAGCTGGAGTGGGGAAGGCAATCAGCCCCAGCATTTT
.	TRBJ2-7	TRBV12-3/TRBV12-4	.	CASSLGGGQGIEQYF	TGTGCCAGCAGTTTAGGCGGAGGCCAGGGCATAGAGCAGTACTTC
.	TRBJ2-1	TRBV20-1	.	CSASQGRDNEQFF	TGCAGTGCTAGTCAGGGGCGCGACAATGAGCAGTTCTTC
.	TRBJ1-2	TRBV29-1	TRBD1	CSVRGGVGGYTF	TGCAGCGTTAGAGGGGGCGTAGGGGGCTACACCTTC
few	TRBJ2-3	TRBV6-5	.	CASSYSPNLADSTDTQYF	TGTGCCAGCAGTTACTCGCCGAACTTGGCCGACAGCACAGATACGCAGTATTTT
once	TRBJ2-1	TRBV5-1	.	CASSRNEGEQFF	TGCGCCAGCAGCCGAAATGAGGGTGAGCAGTTCTTC
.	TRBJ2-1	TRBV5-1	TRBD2	CASSLDRTSGYNEQFF	TGCGCCAGCAGCTTGGATAGGACTAGCGGCTACAATGAGCAGTTCTTC
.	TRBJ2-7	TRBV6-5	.	CASSYADNPYEQYF	TGTGCCAGCAGTTACGCGGACAACCCCTACGAGCAGTACTTC
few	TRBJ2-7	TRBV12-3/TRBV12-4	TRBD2	CASSFLLGGLAGDEQYF	TGTGCCAGCAGTTTTCTTTTGGGGGGACTAGCGGGAGATGAGCAGTACTTC
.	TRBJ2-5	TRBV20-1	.	CSASSGKETQYF	TGCAGTGCTAGCTCAGGAAAAGAGACCCAGTACTTC
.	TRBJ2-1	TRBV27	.	CASSLYSASYNEQFF	TGTGCCAGCAGTTTATATTCAGCTTCCTACAATGAGCAGTTCTTC
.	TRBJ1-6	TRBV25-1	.	CASSRPGDSPLHF	TGTGCCAGCAGTCGCCCCGGAGACTCACCCCTCCACTTT
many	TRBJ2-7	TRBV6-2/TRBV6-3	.	CASSSDSYEQYF	TGTGCCAGCAGCAGCGACAGCTACGAGCAGTACTTC